The clone carrying this T cell receptor (beta chain) appeared a single time. Antigen: not known. The sample comes from a study of cytomegalovirus exposure and HLA in healthy donors. Overall study results and limits: The likely explanation for a cluster of highly shared sequence variants was sequencing artifact. A classifier reportedly called cytomegalovirus status with high sensitivity and specificity. An analysis was carried out later, and it reportedly showed fewer N-insertions in an Asian-associated ancestry cluster than the approximately 610-donor mean.

V lost 0 bases to trimming and J lost 1 base, with 13 bases between them. The V gene's germline CDR1 is MNHNS and CDR2 SASEGT. The CDR3 spans 16 residues. The PCR had 60 Vbeta and 13 Jbeta primers. Sequenced by immunoSEQ multiplex PCR; TCRdb stores in-frame clones only, minus some. The data hold under 80,000 clones, with under 80% observed a single time. The V gene is TRBV6-1, the J gene TRBJ2-7, with D perhaps TRBD2 (6 bases). The source material was PBMCs. The sequence came from a woman aged 30 to 39 in good health and CMV-seronegative. The CDR3 nucleotides are TGTGCCAGCAGTGAAGCGTGGGGGGATTGGTCCTACGAGCAGTACTTC. It encodes CASSEAWGDWSYEQYF.